This T cell receptor (beta chain) was documented in a study of CXCR3-negative and CXCR3-positive naive CD8 T cells. UMI-labeled 5' RACE yielded the TRB cDNA libraries. TCRdb re-called the 5' RACE reads and shows each CDR3 protein once, DNA omitted. The sample totals around 41,000 distinct CDR3 sequences. The germline gives CDR1 SGDLS, CDR2 YYNGEE. The CDR3 loop spans 13 amino acids. The rearrangement uses TRBV9 and TRBJ2-1; with no DNA, the TCRdb D assignment of TRBD2 cannot be verified. Sequencing was performed on memory CD8+ T cells from blood. This sequence was found in a human donor in good health. Some clones in this sample may be carry-over from other donors' samples. The CDR3 protein is CASWTPGREEQFF.